These 31 T cell receptor beta chains share one sample of origin, sequenced in a study of cytomegalovirus exposure and HLA in healthy donors (dated by TCRdb to about 2017). The library was obtained by the immunoSEQ multiplex PCR assay. For the multiplex PCR, a mixture combining 60 forward primers for TCR Vbeta segments and 13 reverse primers for TCR Jbeta segments was used. TCRdb took over this immuneACCESS table, retaining in-frame rearrangements with V and J assigned. Such tables are incomplete; in checked studies, under half of the missing clones stem from an unresolved V gene, and the remainder is unexplained. In all, the sample holds 100,000 or so clones, and around 78% of those were seen once. The ten largest account for around 2.6% of the sample. Sequencing input: PBMCs. These receptors all come from a man aged 35 to 55 in good health and CMV-seronegative.

This CDR3 reads CASSLGTDNEKLFF. In DNA, the CDR3 is TGCGCCAGCAGCTTGGGGACAGATAATGAAAAACTGTTTTTT. The gene calls are TRBV5-1 and TRBJ1-4; TRBD1 might be the D (6 bases). The CDR3 is made up of 14 amino acids. Deletions cut 0 bases from V and 4 bases from J, with 7 bases between. CDR1 is SGHRS and CDR2 is YFSETQ in the germline V gene.

V is TRBV30 and J is TRBJ1-2; the D is unclear. Trimming took 0 bases from V and 7 from J, leaving 9 bases between them. CDR1 and CDR2 (germline): GTSNPN, SVGIG (reference sequence). The CDR3 spans 12 residues. CDR3 amino acids: CAWSVQSRGYTF. The CDR3, as DNA: TGTGCCTGGAGTGTACAGAGCCGTGGCTACACCTTC.

The chain joins TRBV5-1 to TRBJ2-7; D may be TRBD2 (6 bases). Germline CDR1 SGHRS, CDR2 YFSETQ. V dropped 6 bases and J dropped 2 bases, with 15 bases sitting between them. CDR3 length: 14 amino acids. The CDR3, as DNA: TGCGCCAGCACTAACCTGGGGGGTACCTACGAGCAGTACTTC. It specifies CASTNLGGTYEQYF.

The V and J genes are TRBV5-1 and TRBJ2-5, with TRBD2 matching 14 bases. V was clipped by 3 bases and J by 3 bases; unmatched bases: 4. The V gene's germline CDR1 is SGHRS and CDR2 YFSETQ. CDR3 length: 16 amino acids. CDR3 loop: CASSSTSGGAEETQYF. The CDR3 coding sequence is TGCGCCAGCAGCTCGACTAGCGGGGGGGCCGAAGAGACCCAGTACTTC. Combining the CDR3 with reference TRBV5-1 and TRBJ2-5 gives the whole variable domain KAGVTQTPRYLIKTRGQQVTLSCSPISGHRSVSWYQQTPGQGLQFLFEYFSETQRNKGNFPGRFSGRQFSNSRSEMNVSTLELGDSALYLCASSSTSGGAEETQYFGPGTRLLVL.

The chain has TRBV2 and TRBJ1-2; the match to TRBD1 covers 7 bases. J was trimmed by 5 bases and V by 3 bases; bases with no gene match: 9. The CDR3 extends over 15 amino acids. Looked up from germline, CDR1 is SNHLY and CDR2 is FYNNEI. The DNA of the CDR3 is TGTGCCAGCAGTGAGGGACAGAGGAGAAGTTATGGCTACACCTTC. Translation: CASSEGQRRSYGYTF.

V usage is TRBV7-2 and J usage is TRBJ2-5; TRBD2 matches at 7 bases. Germline-derived CDR1 and CDR2 are SGHTA and FQGNSA. With 6 bases clipped from V and 1 base from J, the junction kept 5 bases outside the gene matches. There are 14 residues in the CDR3. CDR3 sequence reads: CASSIRTSQETQYF. CDR3 nucleotides: TGTGCCAGCAGTATCAGGACTAGCCAAGAGACCCAGTACTTC.

Worth noting for this clone: Mismatch with germline at one junction end may stem from a read error. V usage is TRBV7-9 and J usage is TRBJ2-7; D uncertain. The length of the CDR3 is 13 residues. Germline V gene sequence: CDR1 SEHNR, CDR2 FQNEAQ (reference sequence). The CDR3 sequence is CSSSLGARGEQYF. The DNA of the CDR3 is TGTTCCAGCAGCTTAGGAGCTCGTGGCGAGCAGTACTTC. Full variable domain (outside the CDR3, taken from reference TRBV7-9 and TRBJ2-7): DTGVSQNPRHKITKRGQNVTFRCDPISEHNRLYWYRQTLGQGPEFLTYFQNEAQLEKSRLLSDRFSAERPKGSFSTLEIQRTEQGDSAMYLCSSSLGARGEQYFGPGTRLTVT.

The DNA for the CDR3 is TGTGCCAGTAGTATGGGCGGGGGCAATGAGCAGTTCTTC. This codes for CASSMGGGNEQFF. This chain links TRBV19 with TRBJ2-1; TRBD2 agrees at 7 bases. V shed 3 bases, J shed 6 bases, and the junction held 2 bases outside the gene matches. The CDR3 is 13 amino acids. Germline V gene sequence: CDR1 LNHDA, CDR2 SQIVND (reference sequence).

The chain recombines TRBV11-2 with TRBJ2-7; tentatively, D is TRBD1 (6 bases). The V gene lost 3 bases and the J gene lost 1 base, with 13 bases spanning the gap. The germline gives CDR1 SGHAT, CDR2 FQNNGV. This CDR3 region has 15 residues. CDR3 sequence (DNA): TGTGCCAGCAGCTTTGTTAGGGGGATTTCCTACGAGCAGTACTTC. This gives the protein CASSFVRGISYEQYF.

The rearrangement links TRBV7-6 to TRBJ2-6; 8 positions agree with TRBD1. V lost 1 base and J lost 2; bases outside the gene matches: 4. This CDR3 comprises 17 residues. The germline gives CDR1 SGHVS, CDR2 FNYEAQ. The CDR3: CASSLGTGKAGANVLTF. The CDR3 coding sequence is TGTGCCAGCAGCTTAGGGACAGGGAAGGCTGGGGCCAACGTCCTGACTTTC.

This clone was picked up a small number of times. The V gene is TRBV5-1, the J gene TRBJ2-7, with a possible D match to TRBD2 (5 bases). Germline CDR1 and CDR2: SGHRS and YFSETQ. This CDR3 has 12 amino acids. V lost 4 bases and J 4 bases, leaving 9 bases between the germline ends. The CDR3 is CASSERNYEQYF. CDR3 bases: TGCGCCAGCAGCGAGCGGAATTACGAGCAGTACTTC.

This clone was counted only a few times. The rearrangement uses TRBV11-2 and TRBJ1-1, with 12 nucleotides matching TRBD1. The CDR3 has 15 amino acids. Germline values: CDR1 SGHAT, CDR2 FQNNGV. Trimming removed 5 bases from V and 3 bases from J; junction bases left unmatched: 4. The CDR3 nucleotides read TGTGCCAGCAGCCCCGGGACAGGGGGCTACACTGAAGCTTTCTTT. Translation: CASSPGTGGYTEAFF.

The genes are TRBV19 and TRBJ1-1; 12 positions match TRBD1. This CDR3 region has 15 residues. J lost 6 bases, V lost 7 bases, and 9 bases had no gene match. CDR1 and CDR2 (germline): LNHDA, SQIVND (reference sequence). This CDR3 reads CASNRWDRGLPEAFF. The CDR3 DNA reads as TGTGCCAGTAACCGATGGGACAGGGGGCTTCCTGAAGCTTTCTTT.

This clone was detected only a few times. Mismatch with germline at one junction end may stem from a read error. The rearrangement joins TRBV7-9 to TRBJ1-1, with D tentatively TRBD1 (6 bases). This CDR3 spans 14 amino acids. Germline assignment: CDR1 SEHNR and CDR2 FQNEAQ (reference sequence). The CDR3 sequence is CSSSPALGGAQAFF. In nucleotides, the CDR3 is TGTTCCAGCAGCCCCGCCCTGGGGGGGGCCCAAGCTTTCTTT.

Written as DNA, the CDR3 is TGTGCCAGCAGCGCAGCCCCGGGACAGGGGAGTGAAAAACTGTTTTTT. Amino acids: CASSAAPGQGSEKLFF. This chain uses TRBV7-9 with TRBJ1-4; 10 bases agree with TRBD1. The CDR3 contains 16 residues. J was trimmed by 7 bases and V by 5 bases; bases with no gene match: 10. Germline assignment: CDR1 SEHNR and CDR2 FQNEAQ (reference sequence). Full variable domain (remainder filled in from reference TRBV7-9 and TRBJ1-4): DTGVSQNPRHKITKRGQNVTFRCDPISEHNRLYWYRQTLGQGPEFLTYFQNEAQLEKSRLLSDRFSAERPKGSFSTLEIQRTEQGDSAMYLCASSAAPGQGSEKLFFGSGTQLSVL.

CDR3 coding DNA: TGTGCCAGCTCCTCGGGACAGGGGGCGAAGAATGAGCAGTTCTTC. Protein sequence: CASSSGQGAKNEQFF. The chain employs TRBV18 and TRBJ2-1; 12 nucleotides agree with TRBD1. The length of the CDR3 is 15 residues. Germline V gene data show CDR1 as KGHSH and CDR2 as LQKENI. The V and J ends lost 6 bases and 7 bases, in that order; junction bases with no gene match: 7.

The chain joins TRBV6-1 to TRBJ1-5, with no clear D. The ends were cut back, 4 bases at V and 11 bases at J, with 18 bases in the middle. The germline gives CDR1 MNHNS, CDR2 SASEGT. The CDR3 covers 14 residues. In nucleotides, the CDR3 is TGTGCCAGCAGTGTGGACGGTCGGACTAGGTCCCAGCATTTT. Translation gives CASSVDGRTRSQHF.

In its sample, this clone was seen a few times. The V and J genes are TRBV5-4 and TRBJ1-4; 9 bases are a match to TRBD1. The trim removed 4 bases at V and 3 bases at J, leaving 7 bases unmatched. Germline V gives CDR1 SGHNT, CDR2 YYREEE (reference sequence). The CDR3 is 16 amino acids. This CDR3 is CASSPGQGYANEKLFF. Here the CDR3 DNA reads TGTGCCAGCAGCCCGGGACAGGGTTATGCTAATGAAAAACTGTTTTTT.

The chain couples TRBV29-1 to TRBJ2-3, with D perhaps matching TRBD2 (5 bases). Germline CDR1 is SQVTM and CDR2 is ANQGSEA. The V gene lost 7 bases and the J gene lost 0 bases, with 14 bases spanning the gap. The CDR3 length is 14 residues. The CDR3 reads CSGQRAESTDTQYF. In DNA, the CDR3 is TGCAGCGGCCAGAGGGCGGAAAGCACAGATACGCAGTATTTT.

The rearrangement links TRBV9 to TRBJ1-1; 7 positions agree with TRBD1. In germline, CDR1 is SGDLS, CDR2 YYNGEE. The CDR3 sequence is 15 residues long. V dropped 3 bases and J dropped 0; count of bases not matched to a gene: 5. In DNA, the CDR3 is TGTGCCAGCAGCGCCTTCGACAGGGTGAACACTGAAGCTTTCTTT. As protein: CASSAFDRVNTEAFF.

J is TRBJ1-6 and V is TRBV5-4, with TRBD1 as a possible D gene (6 bases). V shed 5 bases and J shed 6 bases, with 12 bases lying between them. The CDR3 spans 14 residues. The germline CDR1 and CDR2 sequences are SGHNT and YYREEE (reference sequence). The CDR3 region is CASSLDRINSPLHF. The CDR3 DNA is TGTGCCAGCAGTCTCGACAGGATTAATTCACCCCTCCACTTT. Drawing the rest from reference TRBV5-4 and TRBJ1-6, the complete variable domain is ETGVTQSPTHLIKTRGQQVTLRCSSQSGHNTVSWYQQALGQGPQFIFQYYREEENGRGNFPPRFSGLQFPNYSSELNVNALELDDSALYLCASSLDRINSPLHFGNGTRLTVT.

In regard to this clone: The junction departs from the called germline gene at one end, perhaps through a read error. V and J are TRBV19 and TRBJ1-1; D possibly corresponds to TRBD1 (6 bases). Germline loops: CDR1 LNHDA, CDR2 SQIVND (reference sequence). The CDR3 sequence is 12 residues long. This CDR3 is CASNIGQTEAFF. CDR3 coding DNA: TGTGCCAGTAATATAGGACAGACCGAAGCTTTCTTT.

The chain uses TRBV10-3 and TRBJ2-1; D may be TRBD2 (6 bases). V dropped 10 bases and J dropped 4 bases, with 17 bases sitting between them. Germline V gene data show CDR1 as ENHRY and CDR2 as SYGVKD. This CDR3 has 14 amino acids. The CDR3 bases are TGTGCCACCACGATGGGGGAGGATTACAATGAGCAGTTCTTC. It encodes CATTMGEDYNEQFF.

V is TRBV4-2 and J is TRBJ1-2; 7 positions match TRBD1. This CDR3 spans 16 amino acids. V lost 1 base, J lost 2 bases, and 7 bases stayed unmatched. Germline lookup yields CDR1 LGHNA and CDR2 YNFKEQ. Here the CDR3 DNA reads TGTGCCAGCAGCCAAGCTTTCCGGGACAGAAACTATGGCTACACCTTC. It specifies CASSQAFRDRNYGYTF.

In this sample, this clone turned up once. The genes are TRBV5-1 and TRBJ2-7, with TRBD1 matching 8 bases. This CDR3 has 15 residues. Per germline, CDR1 SGHRS and CDR2 YFSETQ. The J segment lost 0 bases and the V segment lost 0 bases, leaving 2 bases of the junction unmatched. CDR3 nucleotide sequence: TGCGCCAGCAGCTTGGCAACAGGGGGCTCCTACGAGCAGTACTTC. The encoded protein is CASSLATGGSYEQYF.

The CDR3 here is CASSYRQGTGYTF. The CDR3 region has the DNA TGTGCCAGCAGCTATAGACAGGGTACCGGCTACACCTTC. This chain links TRBV7-3 with TRBJ1-2; 7 bases are shared with TRBD1. In germline, CDR1 is SGHTA, CDR2 FQGTGA. V shed 4 bases, J shed 8 bases, and the junction held 7 bases outside the gene matches. The CDR3 spans 13 residues.

This clone was found once. The chain joins TRBV2 to TRBJ1-2; maybe TRBD1 (5 bases). The germline V gene encodes CDR1 SNHLY and CDR2 FYNNEI. This CDR3 is 15 amino acids long. V dropped 6 bases and J dropped 0 bases, with 14 bases sitting between them. CDR3 loop: CASRGGGRTNYGYTF. The CDR3 DNA follows: TGTGCCAGCAGGGGGGGTGGCAGGACTAACTATGGCTACACCTTC. Combining the CDR3 with reference TRBV2 and TRBJ1-2 gives the whole variable domain EPEVTQTPSHQVTQMGQEVILRCVPISNHLYFYWYRQILGQKVEFLVSFYNNEISEKSEIFDDQFSVERPDGSNFTLKIRSTKLEDSAMYFCASRGGGRTNYGYTFGSGTRLTVV.

This sequence joins TRBV27 and TRBJ2-7; 7 bases agree with TRBD1. V lost 6 bases to trimming and J lost 5 bases; unmatched junction nucleotides: 10. Germline V gene sequence: CDR1 MNHEY, CDR2 SMNVEV (reference sequence). This CDR3 contains 14 residues. The CDR3 is CASREDRVGDEQYF. Written as DNA, the CDR3 is TGTGCCAGCAGAGAAGACAGGGTAGGCGACGAGCAGTACTTC.

The chain is built from TRBV6-6 and TRBJ1-3; D remains ambiguous. Trimming pared 0 bases from V and 2 bases from J, leaving 8 bases between. The CDR3 length is 15 residues. Germline V lookup: CDR1 MNHNY, CDR2 SVGAGI (reference sequence). CDR3 region: CASSYSISAGNTIYF. The CDR3 nucleotides are TGTGCCAGCAGTTACTCGATTTCAGCTGGAAACACCATATATTTT.

V and J are TRBV10-1 and TRBJ2-3; 13 bases line up with TRBD2. Germline assignment: CDR1 WNHNN and CDR2 SYGVQD (reference sequence). CDR3 length: 17 residues. J gave up 2 bases and V 0 bases, and 2 bases lay outside the gene matches. The CDR3 spells CASSESGTSGATDTQYF. CDR3 in DNA: TGCGCCAGCAGTGAGTCGGGGACTAGCGGGGCCACAGATACGCAGTATTTT.

This clone appeared a single time. V is TRBV19 and J is TRBJ2-7, with 9 bases lining up with TRBD2. V shed 3 bases and J 1 base; nucleotides not matched to a gene: 10. CDR3 length equals 17 residues. The germline gives CDR1 LNHDA, CDR2 SQIVND (reference sequence). DNA of the CDR3: TGTGCCAGTAGTATTACTAGCGGGTGGGAAGAATCCTACGAGCAGTACTTC. Translation gives CASSITSGWEESYEQYF.